The source of this T cell receptor beta chain is a study of lymphopenia after photon versus proton radiotherapy. The data were produced by immunoSEQ multiplex PCR, yet TCRdb's version contains in-frame clones alone and is incomplete. The profile shows approximately 150,000 clones, 75% to 90% of them singletons. V lost 6 bases to trimming and J lost 7 bases, with 12 bases between them. Germline V CDR1 and CDR2: DFQATT, SNEGSKA (reference sequence). The CDR3 is 11 residues long. Findings and caveats of the study: Better survival with proton therapy was suggested as possible, not demonstrated.

This clone was counted a single time. The antigen is not known. The sequence was obtained from a man aged 45-65 years with gastric cancer. The J gene is TRBJ1-1, the V gene TRBV20-1; D may be TRBD1 (5 bases). The sequencing used peripheral blood, collected from a patient treated with photon-based radiotherapy. CDR3 sequence: CSADGGVEAFF. The DNA of the CDR3 is TGCAGTGCGGATGGGGGAGTTGAAGCTTTCTTT.